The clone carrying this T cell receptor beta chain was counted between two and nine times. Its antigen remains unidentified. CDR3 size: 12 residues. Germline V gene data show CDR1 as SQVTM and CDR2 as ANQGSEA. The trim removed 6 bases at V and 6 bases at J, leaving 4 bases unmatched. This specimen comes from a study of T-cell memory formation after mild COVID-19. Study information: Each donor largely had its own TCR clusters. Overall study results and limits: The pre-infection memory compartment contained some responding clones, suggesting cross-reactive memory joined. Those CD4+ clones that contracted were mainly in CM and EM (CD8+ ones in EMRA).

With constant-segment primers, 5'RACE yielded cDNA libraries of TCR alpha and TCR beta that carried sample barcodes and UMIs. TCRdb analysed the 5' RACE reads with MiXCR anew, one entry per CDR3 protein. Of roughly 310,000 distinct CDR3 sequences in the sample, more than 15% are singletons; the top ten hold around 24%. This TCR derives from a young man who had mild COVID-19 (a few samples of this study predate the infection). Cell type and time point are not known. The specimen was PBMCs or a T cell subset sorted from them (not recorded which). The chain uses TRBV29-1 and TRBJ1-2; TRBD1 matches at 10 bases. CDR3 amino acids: CSVETGGDGYTF. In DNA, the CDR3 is TGCAGCGTCGAGACAGGGGGCGATGGCTACACCTTC.